This T cell receptor beta chain emerged from a study of cytomegalovirus exposure and HLA in healthy donors. Overall study context: An early data release held around 80 million unique TCRs from HLA-typed donors. Of 300 to 500 genotyped donors, around 80% grouped in the Caucasian-associated ancestry cluster. Findings and limits, study-wide: An apparent linkage of common viral pathogens to several of the most significant clusters emerged in a later analysis.

It was with 60 Vbeta and 13 Jbeta primers that the PCR ran. Clones were read by immunoSEQ multiplex PCR, and TCRdb kept only the in-frame ones, dropping some. Here the sample spans about 170,000 clones, 80% to 90% being singletons. The donors comprised healthy bone marrow donors. In regard to this clone: Its antigen remains unidentified.

The V segment lost 0 bases and the J segment 5 bases; nucleotides outside the gene matches: 1. The CDR3 is 14 residues long. CDR1 is KGHSH, CDR2 LQKENI, per germline. The source is a man aged 18 to 30 in good health and CMV-seropositive. The rearrangement links TRBV18 to TRBJ2-3, with 8 positions matching TRBD1. The sequenced sample was PBMCs. This chain's CDR3 is CASSPPTGVDTQYF. The CDR3 DNA sequence: TGTGCCAGCTCACCACCGACAGGGGTAGATACGCAGTATTTT.